This TCR beta chain was found in a study of blood T cell repertoires in COVID-19. For the study at large: Nucleic acid was either cDNA or gDNA, and it came from T cells, B-cell-depleted T cells, or PBMCs.

As originally analysed: Using reference gene primer amplification, nucleated cell counts were estimated. Produced via immunoSEQ multiplex PCR; TCRdb's table is partial and in-frame only. That table gives V, J and clone size, and the DNA gave D and trimming. The sample shows fewer than 150,000 clones, 84% of them seen only once. Sequenced input: peripheral blood. This sequence originates from a woman older than 75 in a cohort sampled during active or convalescent COVID-19.

Here the CDR3 DNA reads TGCGCCAGCAGCCTACAGGGGAGCTCCTACAATGAGCAGTTCTTC. It codes for CASSLQGSSYNEQFF. The chain links TRBV5-1 to TRBJ2-1; 7 bases are shared with TRBD1. CDR3 length equals 15 residues. Losses at the gene ends were 4 bases for V and 0 bases for J; bases not matched to a gene: 4. CDR1 SGHRS and CDR2 YFSETQ come from the germline V gene.